The clone carrying this T cell receptor beta chain has only a few counts. Antigen unknown. This sample stems from a study of T cells in Graves' hyperthyroidism and ophthalmopathy. Study-level findings and limits: The majority of expanded thyroid clonotypes above 0.001 also appeared in blood.

It was RNA transcripts that yielded the amplified TCR beta CDR3 regions. The TCR CDR3 first-round RT-PCR relied on the HTBI primer set. TCRdb recomputed calls from the multiplex PCR reads with MiXCR, one row per CDR3 protein. This sample has about 400,000 distinct CDR3 sequences, with under 15% found just once. Over 9 ml of fresh peripheral blood supplied the PBMCs. With V trimmed by 6 bases and J by 4 bases, 5 bases remained unmatched. This CDR3 is 14 amino acids long. CDR1 and CDR2 (germline): MDHEN, SYDVKM. This sequence joins TRBV28 and TRBJ1-2, with 10 bases matching TRBD1. The sample taken for sequencing was blood. The sequence derives from a woman aged 25 to 39 with Graves' hyperthyroidism. CDR3 amino acids: CASSSGQGRYGYTF. CDR3 DNA sequence: TGTGCCAGCAGCTCGGGACAGGGGCGCTATGGCTACACCTTC.